The 9 T cell receptor beta chains below all came from one sample that was sequenced in a study of blood T cell repertoires in COVID-19. Generated by immunoSEQ multiplex PCR, the TCRdb table keeps only in-frame clones and is missing some. The sample consists of about 220,000 clones, around 80% of them appearing once. The material sequenced was peripheral blood. The source of these receptors is a woman in her sixties or seventies with acute or convalescent COVID-19.

The chain is built from TRBV5-1 and TRBJ1-1; 8 bases match TRBD1. Germline V gene lookup returns CDR1 SGHRS and CDR2 YFSETQ. After removal of 4 bases from V and 6 bases from J, the junction contained 8 bases not matched to a gene. The CDR3 covers 14 residues. CDR3 bases: TGCGCCAGCAGCCCCGGGACAGGAAAAGCTGAAGCTTTCTTT. Its translation: CASSPGTGKAEAFF.

The chain employs TRBV7-9 and TRBJ1-6, with 7 bases identical to TRBD1. The junction had 3 bases not matched to a gene; V was cut back by 4 bases and J by 12 bases. Germline lookup yields CDR1 SEHNR and CDR2 FQNEAQ (reference sequence). This CDR3 comprises 12 residues. As DNA, the CDR3 is TGTGCCAGCAGCTCGCAGGGGGGACCCCTCCACTTT. Translation: CASSSQGGPLHF.

V and J are TRBV5-4 and TRBJ2-7; 7 bases map to TRBD1. V trimming: 4 bases; J trimming: 3 bases; junction bases outside the gene matches: 7. The CDR3 spans 14 residues. CDR1 is SGHNT, CDR2 YYREEE, per germline (reference sequence). DNA for the CDR3: TGTGCCAGCAGCCCCAACCGGGACAGCTACGAGCAGTACGTC. Translation: CASSPNRDSYEQYV.

The rearrangement uses TRBV7-2 and TRBJ1-6; unclear D gene. The CDR3 is made up of 15 amino acids. Trimming pared 1 base from V and 6 bases from J, leaving 10 bases between. The germline V gene has CDR1 SGHTA and CDR2 FQGNSA. Here the CDR3 DNA reads TGTGCCAGCAGCTTAGGTCTCCCGGTTAATTCACCCCTCCACTTT. It translates to CASSLGLPVNSPLHF.

The rearrangement joins TRBV6-5 to TRBJ1-5; D may be TRBD1 (5 bases). Per germline, CDR1 MNHEY and CDR2 SVGAGI. CDR3 length: 12 amino acids. With 8 bases removed from V and 7 bases from J, the gap between germline ends came to 12 bases. The CDR3 here is CASQGKPQPQHF. The CDR3 DNA sequence: TGTGCCAGCCAGGGAAAACCCCAGCCCCAGCATTTT.

The chain joins TRBV7-8 to TRBJ2-2; TRBD2 matches 7 bases. This CDR3 has 16 amino acids. V lost 5 bases, J lost 4 bases, and 10 bases stayed unmatched. Germline V gives CDR1 SGHVS, CDR2 FQNEAQ. The CDR3 sequence is CASSPPGGEGTGELFF. For the CDR3, the DNA is TGTGCCAGCAGCCCGCCGGGCGGGGAGGGCACCGGGGAGCTGTTTTTT.

The chain combines TRBV7-9 with TRBJ1-4; possibly TRBD1 for D (6 bases). V lost 7 bases and J lost 2, with 20 bases in between. CDR1 is SEHNR, CDR2 FQNEAQ, per germline (reference sequence). The CDR3 spans 17 residues. CDR3 bases: TGTGCCAGCACCCTGGGCCCAGGGGATGTGACTAATGAAAAACTGTTTTTT. This gives the protein CASTLGPGDVTNEKLFF.

The rearrangement joins TRBV13 to TRBJ2-2; 7 bases align to TRBD1. Per the germline V gene, CDR1 is PRHDT and CDR2 is FYEKMQ (reference sequence). After removal of 7 bases from V and 6 bases from J, the junction contained 5 bases not matched to a gene. The CDR3 runs 13 residues. The CDR3 nucleotides are TGTGCCAGCAATCGACAGGGAGCCGGGGAGCTGTTTTTT. It codes for CASNRQGAGELFF.

V and J are TRBV20-1 and TRBJ2-3; D may be TRBD1 (6 bases). Germline CDR1 and CDR2: DFQATT and SNEGSKA (reference sequence). The V end lost 6 bases, the J end lost 8 bases, and 12 bases lay between the germline ends. The CDR3 sequence is 11 residues long. CDR3: CSAWTVPTQYF. In nucleotides, the CDR3 is TGCAGTGCCTGGACAGTTCCTACGCAGTATTTT.